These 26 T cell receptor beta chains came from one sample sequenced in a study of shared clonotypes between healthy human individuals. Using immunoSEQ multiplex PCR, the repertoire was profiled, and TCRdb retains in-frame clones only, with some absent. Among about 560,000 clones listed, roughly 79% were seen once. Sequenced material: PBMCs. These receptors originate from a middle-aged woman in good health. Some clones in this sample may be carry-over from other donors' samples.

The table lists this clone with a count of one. The CDR3 sequence: CASRRDRVYGYTF. CDR3 nucleotide sequence: TGTGCCTCTCGAAGGGACAGGGTCTATGGCTACACCTTC. V and J are TRBV6-5 and TRBJ1-2; 9 nucleotides line up with TRBD1. The germline V gene has CDR1 MNHEY and CDR2 SVGAGI. V lost 11 bases, J lost 4 bases, and 8 bases stayed unmatched. CDR3 length: 13 amino acids.

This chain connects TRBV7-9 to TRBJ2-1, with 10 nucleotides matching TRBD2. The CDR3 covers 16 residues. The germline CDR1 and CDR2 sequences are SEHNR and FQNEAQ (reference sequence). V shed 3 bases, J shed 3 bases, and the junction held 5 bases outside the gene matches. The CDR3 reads CASSFPGLASYNEQFF. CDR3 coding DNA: TGTGCCAGCAGCTTCCCGGGACTAGCGAGCTACAATGAGCAGTTCTTC.

This CDR3 is CASSLFVGGTYEQYF. CDR3 in DNA: TGTGCCAGCAGCTTGTTTGTGGGGGGGACCTACGAGCAGTACTTC. This chain connects TRBV5-6 to TRBJ2-7; TRBD2 agrees at 7 bases. The CDR3 sequence is 15 residues long. V shed 1 base and J 2 bases; nucleotides not matched to a gene: 6. The germline V gene has CDR1 SGHDT and CDR2 YYEEEE.

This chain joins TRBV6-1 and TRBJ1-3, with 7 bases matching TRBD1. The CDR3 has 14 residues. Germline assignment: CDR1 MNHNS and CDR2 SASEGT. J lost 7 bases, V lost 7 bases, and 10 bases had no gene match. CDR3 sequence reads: CASKGTVVANTIYF. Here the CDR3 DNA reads TGTGCCAGCAAAGGGACAGTCGTCGCTAACACCATATATTTT.

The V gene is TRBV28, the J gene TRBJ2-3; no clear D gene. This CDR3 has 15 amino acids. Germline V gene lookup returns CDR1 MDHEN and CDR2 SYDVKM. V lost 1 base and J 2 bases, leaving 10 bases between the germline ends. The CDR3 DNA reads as TGTGCCAGCAGTTTATTCCAATTCCTCACAGATACGCAGTATTTT. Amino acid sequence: CASSLFQFLTDTQYF.

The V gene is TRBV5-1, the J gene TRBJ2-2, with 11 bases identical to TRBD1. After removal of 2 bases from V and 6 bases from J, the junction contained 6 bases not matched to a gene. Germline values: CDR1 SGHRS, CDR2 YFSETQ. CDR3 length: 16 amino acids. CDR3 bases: TGCGCCAGCAGCTTACGGGGACAGGGGGACGCCGGGGAGCTGTTTTTT. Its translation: CASSLRGQGDAGELFF.

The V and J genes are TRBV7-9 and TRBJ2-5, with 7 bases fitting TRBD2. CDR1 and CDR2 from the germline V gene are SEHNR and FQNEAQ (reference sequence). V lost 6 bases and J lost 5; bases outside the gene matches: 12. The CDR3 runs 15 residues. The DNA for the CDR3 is TGTGCCAGCAGTGTGGGCGGGAGTGTTGTTGAGACCCAGTACTTC. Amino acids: CASSVGGSVVETQYF.

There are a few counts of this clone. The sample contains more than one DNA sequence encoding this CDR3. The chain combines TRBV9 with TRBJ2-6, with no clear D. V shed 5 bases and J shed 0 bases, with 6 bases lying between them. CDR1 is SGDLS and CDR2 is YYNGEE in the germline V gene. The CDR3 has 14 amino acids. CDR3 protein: CASSEPSGANVLTF. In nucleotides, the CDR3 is TGTGCCAGCAGTGAGCCCTCTGGGGCCAACGTCCTGACTTTC.

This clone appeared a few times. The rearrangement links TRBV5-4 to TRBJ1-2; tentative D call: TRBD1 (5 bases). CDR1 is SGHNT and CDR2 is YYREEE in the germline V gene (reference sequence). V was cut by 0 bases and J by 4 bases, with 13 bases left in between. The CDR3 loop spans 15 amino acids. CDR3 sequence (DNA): TGTGCCAGCAGCTTGGGGACACCCGTAGGCTATGGCTACACCTTC. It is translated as CASSLGTPVGYGYTF.

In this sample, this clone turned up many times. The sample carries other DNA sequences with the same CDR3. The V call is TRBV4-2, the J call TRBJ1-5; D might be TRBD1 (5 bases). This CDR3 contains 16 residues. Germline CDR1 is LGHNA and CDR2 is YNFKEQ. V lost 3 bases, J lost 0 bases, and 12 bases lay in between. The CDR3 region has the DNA TGTGCCAGCAGCCAGGACGGGGGGTATAGCAATCAGCCCCAGCATTTT. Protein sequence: CASSQDGGYSNQPQHF.

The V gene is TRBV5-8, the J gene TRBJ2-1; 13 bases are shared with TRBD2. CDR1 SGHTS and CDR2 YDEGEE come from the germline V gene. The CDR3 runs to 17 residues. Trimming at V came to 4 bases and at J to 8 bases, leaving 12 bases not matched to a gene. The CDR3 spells CASSVGRTSGGGDEQFF. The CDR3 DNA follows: TGTGCCAGCAGCGTCGGCCGAACTAGCGGGGGGGGCGATGAGCAGTTCTTC.

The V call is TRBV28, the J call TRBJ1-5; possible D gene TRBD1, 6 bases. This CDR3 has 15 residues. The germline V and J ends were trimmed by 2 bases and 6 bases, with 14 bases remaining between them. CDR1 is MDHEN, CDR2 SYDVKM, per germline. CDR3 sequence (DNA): TGTGCCAGCAGTTTAGCTGCAGGGGACGGTCAGCCCCAGCATTTT. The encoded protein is CASSLAAGDGQPQHF.

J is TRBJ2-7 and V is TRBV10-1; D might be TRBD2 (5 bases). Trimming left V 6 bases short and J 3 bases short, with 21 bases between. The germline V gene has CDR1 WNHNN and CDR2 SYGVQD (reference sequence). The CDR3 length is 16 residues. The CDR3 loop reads CASREKWEWVHYEQYF. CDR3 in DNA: TGCGCCAGCAGAGAAAAGTGGGAGTGGGTCCACTACGAGCAGTACTTC.

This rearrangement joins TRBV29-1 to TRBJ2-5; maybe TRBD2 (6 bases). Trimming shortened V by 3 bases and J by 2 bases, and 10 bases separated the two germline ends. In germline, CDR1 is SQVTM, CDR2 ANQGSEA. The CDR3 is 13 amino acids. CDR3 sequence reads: CSVEGGIQETQYF. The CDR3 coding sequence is TGCAGCGTTGAGGGGGGAATACAAGAGACCCAGTACTTC.

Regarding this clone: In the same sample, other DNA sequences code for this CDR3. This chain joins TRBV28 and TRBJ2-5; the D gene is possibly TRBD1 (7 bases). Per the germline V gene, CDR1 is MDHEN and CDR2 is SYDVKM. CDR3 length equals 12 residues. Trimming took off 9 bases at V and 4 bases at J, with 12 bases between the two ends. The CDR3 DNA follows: TGTGCCAGTAGACAGGGAGGAGAGACCCAGTACTTC. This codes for CASRQGGETQYF.

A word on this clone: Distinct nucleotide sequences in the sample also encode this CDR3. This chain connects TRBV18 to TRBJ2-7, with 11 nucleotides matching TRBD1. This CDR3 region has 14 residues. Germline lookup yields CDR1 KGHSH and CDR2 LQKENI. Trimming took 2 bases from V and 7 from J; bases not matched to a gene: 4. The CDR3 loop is CASSPGQGAEEQYF. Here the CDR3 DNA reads TGTGCCAGCTCACCAGGACAGGGGGCTGAGGAGCAGTACTTC.

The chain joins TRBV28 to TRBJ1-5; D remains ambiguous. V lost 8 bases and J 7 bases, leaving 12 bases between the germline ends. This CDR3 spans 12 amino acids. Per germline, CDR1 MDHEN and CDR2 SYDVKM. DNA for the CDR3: TGTGCCAGCGCAGGAATACGGCAGCCCCAGCATTTT. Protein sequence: CASAGIRQPQHF.

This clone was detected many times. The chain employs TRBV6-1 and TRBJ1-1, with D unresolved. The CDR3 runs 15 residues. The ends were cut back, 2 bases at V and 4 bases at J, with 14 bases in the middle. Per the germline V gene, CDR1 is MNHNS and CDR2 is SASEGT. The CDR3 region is CASSEKGDGSTEAFF. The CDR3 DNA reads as TGTGCCAGCAGTGAAAAAGGAGACGGGAGCACTGAAGCTTTCTTT.

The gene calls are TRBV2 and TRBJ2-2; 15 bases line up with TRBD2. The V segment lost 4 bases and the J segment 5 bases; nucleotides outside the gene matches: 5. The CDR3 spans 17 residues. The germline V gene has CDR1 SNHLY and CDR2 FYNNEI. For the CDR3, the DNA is TGTGCCAGCAGTGGGACTAGCGGGAGGGCCTGGACCGGGGAGCTGTTTTTT. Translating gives CASSGTSGRAWTGELFF.

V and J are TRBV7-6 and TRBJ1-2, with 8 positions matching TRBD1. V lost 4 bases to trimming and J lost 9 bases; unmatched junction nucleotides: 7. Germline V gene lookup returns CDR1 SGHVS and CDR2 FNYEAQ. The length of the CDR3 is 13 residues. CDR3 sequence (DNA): TGTGCCAGCAGCTACGACAGGGGAAGAAGCTACACCTTC. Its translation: CASSYDRGRSYTF.

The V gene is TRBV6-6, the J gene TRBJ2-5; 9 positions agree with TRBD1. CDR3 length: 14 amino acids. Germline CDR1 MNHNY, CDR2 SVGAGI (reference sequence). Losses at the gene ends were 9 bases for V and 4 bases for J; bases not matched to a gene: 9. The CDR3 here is CASSGTGKGETQYF. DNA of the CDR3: TGTGCCAGTTCGGGGACAGGGAAGGGAGAGACCCAGTACTTC.

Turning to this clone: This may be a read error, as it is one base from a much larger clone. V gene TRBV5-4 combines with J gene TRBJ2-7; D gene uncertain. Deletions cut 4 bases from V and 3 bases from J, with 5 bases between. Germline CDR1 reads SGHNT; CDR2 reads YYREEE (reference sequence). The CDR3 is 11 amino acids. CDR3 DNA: TGTGCCAGCAGCGTAAACTACGAGCAGTACTTC. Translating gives CASSVNYEQYF. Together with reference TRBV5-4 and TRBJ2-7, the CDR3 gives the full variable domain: ETGVTQSPTHLIKTRGQQVTLRCSSQSGHNTVSWYQQALGQGPQFIFQYYREEENGRGNFPPRFSGLQFPNYSSELNVNALELDDSALYLCASSVNYEQYFGPGTRLTVT.

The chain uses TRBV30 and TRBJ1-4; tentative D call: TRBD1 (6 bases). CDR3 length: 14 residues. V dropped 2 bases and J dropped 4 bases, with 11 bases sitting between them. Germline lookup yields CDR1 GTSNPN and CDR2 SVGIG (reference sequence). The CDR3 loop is CAWSWDIINEKLFF. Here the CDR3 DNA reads TGTGCCTGGAGTTGGGACATCATTAATGAAAAACTGTTTTTT.

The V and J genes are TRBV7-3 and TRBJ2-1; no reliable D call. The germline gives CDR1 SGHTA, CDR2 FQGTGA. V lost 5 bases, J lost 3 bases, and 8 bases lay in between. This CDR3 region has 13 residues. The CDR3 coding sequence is TGTGCCAGCAGCCCGTATGGCTACAATGAGCAGTTCTTC. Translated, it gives CASSPYGYNEQFF.

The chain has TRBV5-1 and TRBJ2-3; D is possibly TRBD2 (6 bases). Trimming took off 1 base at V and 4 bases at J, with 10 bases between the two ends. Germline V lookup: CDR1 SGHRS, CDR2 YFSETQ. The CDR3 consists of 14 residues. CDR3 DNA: TGCGCCAGCAGCTTGTTCACTAGCCCAGATACGCAGTATTTT. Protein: CASSLFTSPDTQYF.

The CDR3, as DNA: TGTGCCAGCTCTCAGGAGGGACAGGCCACAGATACGCAGTATTTT. Its protein product is CASSQEGQATDTQYF. The chain carries TRBV18 and TRBJ2-3; 8 bases line up with TRBD1. V gave up 6 bases and J gave up 2 bases; unmatched junction bases: 7. CDR1 is KGHSH, CDR2 LQKENI, per germline. This CDR3 is 15 amino acids long.